The clone carrying this T cell receptor (beta chain) was counted between two and nine times. What it recognizes is unknown. This entry comes from a study of OX40 agonist ivuxolimab in advanced cancers. Study-level points and caveats: No determination was made of the antigen specificity of the expanded peripheral T cells. Clones of CD4+ and CD8+ blood T cells grew by week 6 at doses of 0.1 to 3.0 mg/kg.

Profiled with immunoSEQ multiplex PCR; TCRdb holds only in-frame clones, not every one. The repertoire holds more than 50,000 clones, about 81% seen once, with about 0.69% in the top ten. This CDR3 is 18 amino acids long. Germline V gene lookup returns CDR1 SGHRS and CDR2 YFSETQ. Trimming cost V 0 bases and J 0 bases; bases outside gene matches: 5. The chain couples TRBV5-1 to TRBJ2-3; 12 bases are a match to TRBD1. This specimen was CD4+ or CD8+ T cells sorted from blood, taken in a trial of the OX40 agonist ivuxolimab. This sequence was found in an adult with an advanced solid tumor such as melanoma, head and neck, liver or kidney cancer. The CDR3 here is CASSLGDRGPLSTDTQYF. For the CDR3, the DNA is TGCGCCAGCAGCTTGGGGGACAGGGGGCCCCTTAGCACAGATACGCAGTATTTT.